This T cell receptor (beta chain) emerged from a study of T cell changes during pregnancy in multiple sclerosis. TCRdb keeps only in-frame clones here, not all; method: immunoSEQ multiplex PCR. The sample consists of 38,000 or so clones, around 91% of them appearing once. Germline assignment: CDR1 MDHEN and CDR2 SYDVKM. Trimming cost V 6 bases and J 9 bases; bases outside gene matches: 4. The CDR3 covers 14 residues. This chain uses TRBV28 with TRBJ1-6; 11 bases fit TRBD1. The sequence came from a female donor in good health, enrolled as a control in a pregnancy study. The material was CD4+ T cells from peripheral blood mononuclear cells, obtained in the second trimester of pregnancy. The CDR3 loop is CASRPGQGGSPLHF. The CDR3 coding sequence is TGTGCCAGCAGACCGGGACAGGGGGGTTCACCCCTCCACTTT.